What follows are 21 T cell receptor beta chains derived from one specimen sequenced in a study. TCRdb re-derived calls from the 5' RACE reads in MiXCR, one entry per CDR3 protein. The sample has fewer than 75,000 distinct CDR3 sequences, roughly 25% seen once; the top ten hold 2% to 2.5%. Cells sorted as Tregs were CD4+, CD25+ and CD127-/low. Sequenced sample: tumor-infiltrating Tregs sorted from the breast tumor. The receptors stem from a female donor with breast cancer.

The rearrangement uses TRBV24-1 and TRBJ1-1; maybe TRBD1 (6 bases). CDR1 and CDR2 from the germline V gene are KGHDR and SFDVKD. The germline V and J ends were trimmed by 0 bases and 10 bases, with 11 bases remaining between them. The CDR3 extends over 13 amino acids. CDR3 nucleotides: TGTGCCACCAGTGATTTGGCGGGGACAAGAGCTTTCTTT. Amino acid sequence: CATSDLAGTRAFF.

The chain carries TRBV5-1 and TRBJ2-3; no firm D call. Trimming left V 5 bases short and J 0 bases short, with 4 bases between. The CDR3 contains 12 residues. Germline-derived CDR1 and CDR2 are SGHRS and YFSETQ. The DNA for the CDR3 is TGCGCCAGCAGACAAAGCACAGATACGCAGTATTTT. Its protein product is CASRQSTDTQYF.

This clonotype has just a few counts. The V and J genes are TRBV6-1 and TRBJ1-4; 8 nucleotides match TRBD1. This CDR3 spans 14 amino acids. Germline CDR1 reads MNHNS; CDR2 reads SASEGT. The V and J ends lost 5 bases and 5 bases, in that order; junction bases with no gene match: 4. The CDR3 sequence is CASSYGQGNEKLFF. In DNA form, the CDR3 reads TGTGCCAGCAGTTACGGACAGGGCAATGAAAAACTGTTTTTT.

V and J are TRBV6-1 and TRBJ2-3; D unresolved. The length of the CDR3 is 16 residues. The V and J ends lost 2 bases and 1 base respectively, with 13 bases between them. Germline CDR1 reads MNHNS; CDR2 reads SASEGT. CDR3 sequence (DNA): TGTGCCAGCAGTGAAAGTAGAACAGTAGGCACAGATACGCAGTATTTT. This gives the protein CASSESRTVGTDTQYF.

The chain recombines TRBV5-6 with TRBJ1-3; D remains ambiguous. Germline lookup yields CDR1 SGHDT and CDR2 YYEEEE. The CDR3 spans 13 residues. V was pared by 4 bases and J by 0 bases, with 5 bases between. CDR3 amino acids: CASSVSSGNTIYF. CDR3 nucleotide sequence: TGTGCCAGCAGCGTATCCTCTGGAAACACCATATATTTT.

The V call is TRBV21-1, the J call TRBJ2-7; the table calls TRBD1, which could not be checked here. TRBV21-1 is a recognized pseudogene. This CDR3 contains 13 residues. The CDR3 is CATVTGTGHEQYF. For the CDR3, the DNA is TGTGCCACCGTGACAGGGACGGGTCACGAGCAGTACTTC.

V is TRBV3-1 and J is TRBJ1-1; maybe TRBD1 (5 bases). With 1 base removed from V and 3 bases from J, the gap between germline ends came to 12 bases. CDR1 and CDR2 (germline): LGHDT, YNNKEL (reference sequence). The CDR3 spans 15 residues. CDR3 in DNA: TGTGCCAGCAGCCAAGGGGGACTTTTAGACACTGAAGCTTTCTTT. Translated: CASSQGGLLDTEAFF.

This clonotype was detected a few times. This rearrangement joins TRBV28 to TRBJ2-2, with D uncertain. CDR3 length equals 11 residues. Germline V gene data show CDR1 as MDHEN and CDR2 as SYDVKM. V was pared by 1 base and J by 7 bases, with 1 base between. CDR3 in DNA: TGTGCCAGCAGTTTATACGGGGAGCTGTTTTTT. Its translation is CASSLYGELFF.

This clonotype has a handful of counts. This chain links TRBV2 with TRBJ1-5; TRBD1 might be the D (5 bases). The germline V and J ends were trimmed by 7 bases and 1 base, with 14 bases remaining between them. The germline V gene has CDR1 SNHLY and CDR2 FYNNEI. The CDR3 has 15 residues. The CDR3 here is CASTLGTASNQPQHF. The DNA for the CDR3 is TGTGCCAGCACCCTCGGGACTGCGAGCAATCAGCCCCAGCATTTT. Full variable domain (outside the CDR3, taken from reference TRBV2 and TRBJ1-5): EPEVTQTPSHQVTQMGQEVILRCVPISNHLYFYWYRQILGQKVEFLVSFYNNEISEKSEIFDDQFSVERPDGSNFTLKIRSTKLEDSAMYFCASTLGTASNQPQHFGDGTRLSIL.

This clonotype was counted only a few times. The chain has TRBV20-1 and TRBJ2-1; no reliable D call. This CDR3 region has 15 residues. The germline V gene has CDR1 DFQATT and CDR2 SNEGSKA (reference sequence). With 0 bases removed from V and 8 bases from J, the gap between germline ends came to 17 bases. Written as DNA, the CDR3 is TGCAGTGCTAGAGATAGTAGTAGGGTTGTCGATGAGCAGTTCTTC. It codes for CSARDSSRVVDEQFF.

This clonotype has a handful of counts. The chain carries TRBV5-4 and TRBJ2-6; 12 positions agree with TRBD1. CDR1 and CDR2 (germline): SGHNT, YYREEE (reference sequence). V was pared by 4 bases and J by 3 bases, with 8 bases of the junction left unmatched. CDR3 length: 18 amino acids. Written as DNA, the CDR3 is TGTGCCAGCAGCCCGAGGGACAGGGGGCTACTTGGGGCCAACGTCCTGACTTTC. Translating it yields CASSPRDRGLLGANVLTF.

The J gene is TRBJ2-3, the V gene TRBV7-9; 12 nucleotides line up with TRBD2. V gave up 3 bases and J gave up 2 bases; unmatched junction bases: 9. Per the germline V gene, CDR1 is SEHNR and CDR2 is FQNEAQ (reference sequence). There are 18 residues in the CDR3. The CDR3 spells CASSLLGGLAGLTDTQYF. CDR3 nucleotides: TGTGCCAGCAGCTTGTTGGGAGGACTAGCGGGGCTCACAGATACGCAGTATTTT.

This clonotype was recorded a few times. The CDR3 is CASSQGIKETQYF. In DNA form, the CDR3 reads TGTGCCAGCTCACAAGGGATAAAAGAGACCCAGTACTTC. The chain couples TRBV18 to TRBJ2-5; D is undetermined. Germline V gene lookup returns CDR1 KGHSH and CDR2 LQKENI. The V end was cut by 4 bases, the J end by 3 bases, with 9 bases between. This CDR3 region has 13 residues.

This clonotype appeared a few times. V usage is TRBV30 and J usage is TRBJ1-6; no clear D gene. The CDR3 is 14 amino acids. Germline lookup yields CDR1 GTSNPN and CDR2 SVGIG (reference sequence). V lost 2 bases, J lost 4 bases, and 9 bases lay in between. This CDR3 is CAWSPGFYNSPLHF. The CDR3 DNA reads TGTGCCTGGAGTCCAGGATTTTATAATTCACCCCTCCACTTT. The full variable domain, in which reference TRBV30 and TRBJ1-6 provide the parts outside the CDR3, is SQTIHQWPATLVQPVGSPLSLECTVEGTSNPNLYWYRQAAGRGLQLLFYSVGIGQISSEVPQNLSASRPQDRQFILSSKKLLLSDSGFYLCAWSPGFYNSPLHFGNGTRLTVT.

This clonotype showed up just a few times. The chain joins TRBV9 to TRBJ2-1; 10 bases line up with TRBD2. The CDR3 spans 15 residues. Germline assignment: CDR1 SGDLS and CDR2 YYNGEE. J lost 6 bases, V lost 0 bases, and 3 bases had no gene match. The CDR3 nucleotides read TGTGCCAGCAGCGTAGAGCGGGGGGGCGTCAATGAGCAGTTCTTC. Its protein is CASSVERGGVNEQFF.

The chain has TRBV7-3 and TRBJ2-2; tentative D call: TRBD1 (5 bases). The CDR3 covers 14 residues. Germline loops: CDR1 SGHTA, CDR2 FQGTGA. The ends were cut back, 5 bases at V and 4 bases at J, with 11 bases in the middle. CDR3 nucleotide sequence: TGTGCCAGCAGCCCTAGTAGGGGCACCGGGGAGCTGTTTTTT. Translation: CASSPSRGTGELFF.

In its sample, this clonotype ranks as medium-sized. Sequence at one end of the junction differs from germline and may be a read error. CDR3 nucleotide sequence: TGTGCCAGCAGCCAGGACGTTAGCACAGATACGCAGTATTTT. Translated, it gives CASSQDVSTDTQYF. This sequence joins TRBV4-3 and TRBJ2-3; D ambiguous. CDR1 and CDR2 from the germline V gene are LGHNA and YSLEER. The CDR3 runs 14 residues.

The J gene is TRBJ1-1, the V gene TRBV7-8; the D is unclear. The ends were cut back, 5 bases at V and 1 base at J, with 14 bases in the middle. Germline CDR1 reads SGHVS; CDR2 reads FQNEAQ. The CDR3 length is 15 residues. CDR3 sequence reads: CASSKLRSRNTEAFF. For the CDR3, the DNA is TGTGCCAGCAGCAAACTGCGGAGCCGGAACACTGAAGCTTTCTTT.

This clonotype has a count of ten or more. This chain connects TRBV6-1 to TRBJ2-6; possibly TRBD1 for D (6 bases). Germline CDR1 reads MNHNS; CDR2 reads SASEGT. CDR3 length: 16 amino acids. V shed 5 bases and J shed 0 bases, with 11 bases lying between them. The CDR3: CASSPQGFSGANVLTF. CDR3 DNA: TGTGCCAGCAGTCCTCAGGGGTTCTCTGGGGCCAACGTCCTGACTTTC.

This clonotype has only a few counts. This chain uses TRBV7-3 with TRBJ2-3; 12 bases align to TRBD2. With V trimmed by 5 bases and J by 5 bases, 11 bases remained unmatched. There are 17 residues in the CDR3. Germline lookup yields CDR1 SGHTA and CDR2 FQGTGA. CDR3 loop: CASSLNRPGLAGDTQYF. DNA for the CDR3: TGTGCCAGCAGCCTAAACCGCCCGGGACTAGCGGGAGATACGCAGTATTTT.

This clonotype was detected ten times or more. The rearrangement joins TRBV6-6 to TRBJ2-1; a possible D gene is TRBD1 (6 bases). Looked up from germline, CDR1 is MNHNY and CDR2 is SVGAGI (reference sequence). Between the trimmed V and J ends, which lost 5 bases and 8 bases, there was a span of 22 bases. The CDR3 has 16 amino acids. The CDR3, as DNA: TGTGCCAGCAGTCGTGAAGGGGGACAATGGGAGCATGAGCAGTTCTTC. The encoded protein is CASSREGGQWEHEQFF.